The TCR beta chain under discussion was sequenced for a study of CD8 T cells in Susac syndrome. The CDR3 length is 15 residues. Germline-derived CDR1 and CDR2 are MNHEY and SVGAGI. Trimming removed 0 bases from V and 2 bases from J, with 10 bases in between. RNA totalling about 0.5 to 1 ug underwent reverse transcription with random hexamers. Using its own MiXCR run on the immunoSEQ multiplex PCR reads, TCRdb lists one record per CDR3 protein. The sample lists 80,000 to 90,000 distinct CDR3 sequences; around 95% were seen once. The sequencing input was CD8+ T cells from PBMCs. This chain joins TRBV6-5 and TRBJ1-2; D gene unclear. This sequence was found in a human donor with Susac syndrome. The CDR3 loop is CASSYSPDGNYGYTF. As DNA, the CDR3 is TGTGCCAGCAGTTACTCCCCGGATGGGAACTATGGCTACACCTTC.